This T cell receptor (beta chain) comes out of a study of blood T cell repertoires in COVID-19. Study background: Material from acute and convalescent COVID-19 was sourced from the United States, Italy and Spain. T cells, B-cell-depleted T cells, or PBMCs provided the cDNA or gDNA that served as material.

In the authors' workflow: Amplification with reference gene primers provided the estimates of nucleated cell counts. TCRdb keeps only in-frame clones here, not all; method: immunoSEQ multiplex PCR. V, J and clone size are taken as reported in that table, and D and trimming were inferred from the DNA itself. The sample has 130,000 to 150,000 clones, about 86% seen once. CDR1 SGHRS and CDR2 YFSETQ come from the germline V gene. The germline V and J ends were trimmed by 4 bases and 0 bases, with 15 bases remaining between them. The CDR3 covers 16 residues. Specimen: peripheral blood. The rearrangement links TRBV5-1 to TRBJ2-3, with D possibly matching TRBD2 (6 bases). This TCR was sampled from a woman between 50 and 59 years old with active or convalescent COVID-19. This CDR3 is CASSRETVPSTDTQYF. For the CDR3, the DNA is TGCGCCAGCAGCCGGGAGACAGTCCCTAGCACAGATACGCAGTATTTT.